This TCR beta chain was identified in a study of cytomegalovirus exposure and HLA in healthy donors. General study results and limits: The finding came from a later analysis; first-cohort TCR clusters tended to co-occur in the 110 or so validation repertoires. The authors confirmed in vitro that a few CMV-associated chains were specific for CMV antigens.

The table came from immunoSEQ multiplex PCR; TCRdb's copy has only in-frame clones and leaves some out. The data show about 220,000 clones, with over 70% seen just once and about 14% held by the top ten. This clone was counted a single time. The antigen is undetermined. The source material was PBMCs. This clonotype was obtained from a woman aged 25 to 39 in good health and CMV-seropositive.

The chain's CDR3 is CASSLLASGRWETQYF. The DNA for the CDR3 is TGTGCCAGCAGCTTATTGGCTAGCGGGAGATGGGAGACCCAGTACTTC. The rearrangement uses TRBV7-2 and TRBJ2-5; TRBD2 matches at 10 bases. There are 16 residues in the CDR3. With V trimmed by 2 bases and J by 5 bases, 8 bases remained unmatched. Germline V gene sequence: CDR1 SGHTA, CDR2 FQGNSA. The full variable domain, rest sourced from reference TRBV7-2 and TRBJ2-5, is GAGVSQSPSNKVTEKGKDVELRCDPISGHTALYWYRQSLGQGLEFLIYFQGNSAPDKSGLPSDRFSAERTGGSVSTLTIQRTQQEDSAVYLCASSLLASGRWETQYFGPGTRLLVL.